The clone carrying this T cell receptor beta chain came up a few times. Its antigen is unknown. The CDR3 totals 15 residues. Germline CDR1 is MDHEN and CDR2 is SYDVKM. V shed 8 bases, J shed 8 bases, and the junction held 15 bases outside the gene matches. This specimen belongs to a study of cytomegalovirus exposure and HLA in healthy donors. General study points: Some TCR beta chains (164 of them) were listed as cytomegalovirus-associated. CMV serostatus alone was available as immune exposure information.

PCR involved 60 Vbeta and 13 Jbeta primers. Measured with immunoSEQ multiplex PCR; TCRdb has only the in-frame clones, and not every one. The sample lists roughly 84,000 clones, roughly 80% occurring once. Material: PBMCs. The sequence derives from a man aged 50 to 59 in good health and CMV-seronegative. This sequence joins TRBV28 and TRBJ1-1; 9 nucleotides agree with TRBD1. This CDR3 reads CASQQGATGTGEAFF. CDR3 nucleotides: TGTGCCAGCCAACAGGGGGCTACCGGAACCGGGGAAGCTTTCTTT.